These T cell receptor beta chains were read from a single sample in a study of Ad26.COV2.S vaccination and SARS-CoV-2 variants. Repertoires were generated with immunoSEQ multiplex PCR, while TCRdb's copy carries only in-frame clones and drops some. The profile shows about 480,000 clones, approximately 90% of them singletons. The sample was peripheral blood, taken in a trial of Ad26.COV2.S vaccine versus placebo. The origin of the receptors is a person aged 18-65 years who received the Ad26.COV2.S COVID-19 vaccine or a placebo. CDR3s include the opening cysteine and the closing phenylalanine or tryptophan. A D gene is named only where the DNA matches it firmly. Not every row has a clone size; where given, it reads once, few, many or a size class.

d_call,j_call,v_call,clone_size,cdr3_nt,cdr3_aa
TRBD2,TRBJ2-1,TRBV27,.,TGTGCCAGCTCAGGACTAGCGGGAATCAATGAGCAGTTCTTC,CASSGLAGINEQFF
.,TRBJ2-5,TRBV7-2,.,TGTGCCAGCAGCTTATCGGTCCAGACCCAGTACTTC,CASSLSVQTQYF
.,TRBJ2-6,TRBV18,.,TGTGCCAGCTCACCCTCGGGTGGGGCCAACGTCCTGACTTTC,CASSPSGGANVLTF
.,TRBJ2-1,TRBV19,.,TGTGCCAGTAGTATTCAAGCGAGAACCTACAATGAGCAGTTCTTC,CASSIQARTYNEQFF
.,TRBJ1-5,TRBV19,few,TGTGCCAGTACCCTAGGGGCAAGGGGCAATCAGCCCCAGCATTTT,CASTLGARGNQPQHF
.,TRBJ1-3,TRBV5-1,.,TGCGCCAGCAGCAATCCGGGGTCTGGAAACACCATATATTTT,CASSNPGSGNTIYF
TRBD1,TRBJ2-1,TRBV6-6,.,TGTGCCAGCAGTCGAACCGGGACAGGGAGGTTCAATGAGCAGTTCTTC,CASSRTGTGRFNEQFF
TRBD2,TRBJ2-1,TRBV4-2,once,TGTGCCAGCAGCGAGCGGGACGAGCAGTTCTTC,CASSERDEQFF
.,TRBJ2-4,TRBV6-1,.,TGTGCCAGCAGTGACCCGGGGAACATTCAGTACTTC,CASSDPGNIQYF
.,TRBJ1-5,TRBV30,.,TGTGCCTGGAACCGCCCGGGACAAGATCAGCCCCAGCATTTT,CAWNRPGQDQPQHF
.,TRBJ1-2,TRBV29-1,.,TGCAGCGTCTGGCAGAACTATGGCTACACCTTC,CSVWQNYGYTF
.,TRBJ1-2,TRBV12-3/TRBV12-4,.,TGTGCCAGCAGTCGGTCCGCTAACTATGGCTACACCTTC,CASSRSANYGYTF
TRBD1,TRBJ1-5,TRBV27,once,TGTGCCAGCAGTCAGACAGGGGGTCATCAGCCCCAGCATTTT,CASSQTGGHQPQHF
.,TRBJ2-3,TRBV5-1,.,TGCGCCAGCAGCTTGGGGGGAGCGACAGATACGCAGTATTTT,CASSLGGATDTQYF
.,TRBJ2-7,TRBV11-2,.,TGTGCCAGCAGCCAACAGGGTAGGCAGTACTTC,CASSQQGRQYF
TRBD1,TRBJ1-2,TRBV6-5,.,TGTGCCAGCAGTTCATCCCAACAGGGGCCCTATGGCTACACCTTC,CASSSSQQGPYGYTF
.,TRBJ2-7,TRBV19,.,TGTGCCAGTAGTATGGCAGTGACCTACGAGCAGTACTTC,CASSMAVTYEQYF
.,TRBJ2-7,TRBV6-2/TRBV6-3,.,TGTGCCAGCAGTTACGGTGGGGGTGAGCAGTACTTC,CASSYGGGEQYF
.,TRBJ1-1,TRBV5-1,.,TGCGCCAGCAGCTGGGCCTCAGCGGGTGAAGCTTTCTTT,CASSWASAGEAFF
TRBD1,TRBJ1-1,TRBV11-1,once,TGTGCCAGCAGCTCCCCGGGACAGGGTACGAACACTGAAGCTTTCTTT,CASSSPGQGTNTEAFF
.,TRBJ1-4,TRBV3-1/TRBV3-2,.,TGTGCCAGCAGCCAGGAAGGGACGACTAATGAAAAACTGTTTTTT,CASSQEGTTNEKLFF
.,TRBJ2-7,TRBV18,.,TGTGCCAGCTCACCACTAGGAGGGATGTCGTACGAGCAGTACTTC,CASSPLGGMSYEQYF
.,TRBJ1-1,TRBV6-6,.,TGTGCCAGCAGTTATGTGTTGCAGGTACCTTTCTTT,CASSYVLQVPFF
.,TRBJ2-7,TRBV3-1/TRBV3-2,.,TGTGCCAGCAGCCAAGGGCTCAGCTCCTACGAGCAGTACTTC,CASSQGLSSYEQYF
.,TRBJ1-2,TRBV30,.,TGTGCCTGGACCACAGGGCCTCGCTACACCTTC,CAWTTGPRYTF
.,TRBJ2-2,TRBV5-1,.,TGCGCCAGCAGCTCGGGACCCACCGGGGAGCTGTTTTTT,CASSSGPTGELFF
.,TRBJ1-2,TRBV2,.,TGTGCCAGCAGCCTCCCCGGGGGACTAGGTGGCTACACCTTC,CASSLPGGLGGYTF
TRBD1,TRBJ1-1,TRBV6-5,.,TGTGCCAGCACCGGGACAGGGAGGAACACTGAAGCTTTCTTT,CASTGTGRNTEAFF
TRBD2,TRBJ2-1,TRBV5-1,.,TGCGCCACGAACCCGGGACTAGCGGTCGGTGAGCAGTTCTTC,CATNPGLAVGEQFF
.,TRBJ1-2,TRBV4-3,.,TGCGCCAGCAGCCAAGATGGGGGGCTTAACTATGGCTACACCTTC,CASSQDGGLNYGYTF
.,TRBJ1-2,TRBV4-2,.,TGTGCCAGCAGCCAAGACCCGGGACCTTCTGCATATGGCTACACCTTC,CASSQDPGPSAYGYTF
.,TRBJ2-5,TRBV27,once,TGTGCCAGCAGCCTAAGGGGGGCGGGAGTGGGTCAGAATGGGACCCAGTACTTC,CASSLRGAGVGQNGTQYF
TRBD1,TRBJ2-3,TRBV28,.,TGTGCCAGCAGTCCCTCGGACAGGGGCGGAGATACGCAGTATTTT,CASSPSDRGGDTQYF
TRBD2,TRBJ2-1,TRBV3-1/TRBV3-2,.,TGTGCCAGCAGCCAAGCGGCGGGAGTGGTAAATGAGCAGTTCTTC,CASSQAAGVVNEQFF
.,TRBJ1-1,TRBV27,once,TGTGCCAGCAGTTTATTTGGGAGGACTGAAGCTTTCTTT,CASSLFGRTEAFF
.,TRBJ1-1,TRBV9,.,TGTGCCAGCAGCGTAGATTGGGTCGGAGTGAACACTGAAGCTTTCTTT,CASSVDWVGVNTEAFF
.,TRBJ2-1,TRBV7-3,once,TGTGCCAGCAGCTCGATCGACTCCTCGCGGCAGTTCTTC,CASSSIDSSRQFF
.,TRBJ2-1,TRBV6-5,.,TGTGCCAGCAGCGCCCCGGTACAGTACAATGAGCAGTTCTTC,CASSAPVQYNEQFF